Shown below are 2 T cell receptor beta chains from a single sample sequenced in a study of neurological immune-mediated disorders. TCRdb reanalysed the 5' RACE reads using MiXCR and keeps one entry per CDR3 protein. Counted here are about 62,000 distinct CDR3 sequences, more than 4% occurring once; the ten biggest clones make up less than 3.5%. Sequenced: PBMCs. The receptors were gathered from a woman between 45 and 65 years old with multiple sclerosis.

This clonotype showed up many times. The rearrangement uses TRBV6-1 and TRBJ1-2; the D gene is possibly TRBD1 (6 bases). This CDR3 spans 15 amino acids. The germline CDR1 and CDR2 sequences are MNHNS and SASEGT. The V end lost 1 base, the J end lost 1 base, and 10 bases lay between the germline ends. CDR3 coding DNA: TGTGCCAGCAGTGAAGGAGGGGGAGGTAACTATGGCTACACCTTC. Amino acid sequence: CASSEGGGGNYGYTF.

This clonotype was counted only a few times. The chain links TRBV20-1 to TRBJ2-1; 7 bases match TRBD1. Trimming took 2 bases from V and 11 from J; bases not matched to a gene: 0. Germline V gives CDR1 DFQATT, CDR2 SNEGSKA (reference sequence). This CDR3 comprises 10 residues. The CDR3 DNA sequence: TGCAGTGCTAGAAGGGGGCAGCAGTTCTTC. Residues: CSARRGQQFF.